The next 17 T cell receptor beta chains were all read from a single sample in a study of T cells after yellow fever vaccination. TCRdb analysed the 5' RACE reads with MiXCR anew, one entry per CDR3 protein. Of hundreds of thousands of distinct CDR3 sequences in the sample, about 12% were seen once. The input for sequencing was PBMCs, taken on the day of the yellow fever booster vaccination. Receptors originate from a man aged 30 to 45 who received the YFV17D yellow fever vaccine.

This clonotype was picked up a small number of times. The rearrangement uses TRBV5-6 and TRBJ2-2, with TRBD1 identical over 9 bases. The germline CDR1 and CDR2 sequences are SGHDT and YYEEEE. The CDR3 has 17 residues. V lost 1 base to trimming and J lost 2 bases; unmatched junction nucleotides: 6. The DNA of the CDR3 is TGTGCCAGCAGCTTGTCCCGGACAGGGGCAAACACCGGGGAGCTGTTTTTT. Its protein is CASSLSRTGANTGELFF.

The chain is built from TRBV5-1 and TRBJ2-1; 9 nucleotides line up with TRBD2. The CDR3 is 16 residues long. CDR1 SGHRS and CDR2 YFSETQ come from the germline V gene. J lost 2 bases, V lost 1 base, and 4 bases had no gene match. As DNA, the CDR3 is TGCGCCAGCAGCTTGACAGCGGGAGGAACCTACAATGAGCAGTTCTTC. This codes for CASSLTAGGTYNEQFF.

The gene calls are TRBV11-2 and TRBJ2-5, with 8 bases fitting TRBD2. V shed 0 bases, J shed 5 bases, and the junction held 8 bases outside the gene matches. This CDR3 has 16 residues. CDR1 and CDR2 (germline): SGHAT, FQNNGV. The CDR3 sequence: CASSLEVLAEWETQYF. The CDR3 DNA reads as TGTGCCAGCAGCTTAGAGGTACTAGCGGAGTGGGAGACCCAGTACTTC.

In this sample, this clonotype turned up a few times. The chain recombines TRBV12-3 or TRBV12-4 with TRBJ2-1; D is tentatively TRBD1 or TRBD2 (5 bases each). V lost 7 bases and J lost 7, with 20 bases in between. CDR3 length equals 15 residues. CDR3 in DNA: TGTGCCAGCACCCTAGGGGCAGGCGGGCCAAATGAGCAGTTCTTC. Its translation is CASTLGAGGPNEQFF.

This clonotype has at least ten counts. The chain carries TRBV25-1 and TRBJ2-7; D assignment may be TRBD1 or TRBD2 (5 bases each). The V and J ends lost 3 bases and 4 bases respectively, with 13 bases between them. Per germline, CDR1 MGHDK and CDR2 SYGVNS. The CDR3 is made up of 14 amino acids. The CDR3 sequence is CASSDKRDLYEQYF. Written as DNA, the CDR3 is TGTGCCAGCAGTGATAAAAGGGACCTATACGAGCAGTACTTC.

This clonotype was recorded a few times. V gene TRBV6-5 combines with J gene TRBJ2-7, with D uncertain. CDR1 is MNHEY and CDR2 is SVGAGI in the germline V gene. There are 14 residues in the CDR3. Trimming took 0 bases from V and 5 from J, leaving 11 bases between them. CDR3 sequence: CASSYSKTSDEQYF. In nucleotides, the CDR3 is TGTGCCAGCAGTTACTCGAAAACGAGCGACGAGCAGTACTTC.

This clonotype was seen ten or more times. This chain joins TRBV16 and TRBJ2-1, with TRBD2 identical over 9 bases. Looked up from germline, CDR1 is KGHSY and CDR2 is FQNENV. Trimming at V came to 4 bases and at J to 5 bases, leaving 12 bases not matched to a gene. The CDR3 is 17 residues long. CDR3 loop: CASSLHSGRPPNNEQFF. The CDR3 coding sequence is TGTGCCAGCAGCCTACATAGCGGGAGACCTCCAAACAATGAGCAGTTCTTC.

The V call is TRBV28, the J call TRBJ2-7; D might be TRBD1 or TRBD2, each matching 6 bases. Germline V gene sequence: CDR1 MDHEN, CDR2 SYDVKM. V was trimmed by 1 base and J by 2 bases, leaving 12 bases between them. The CDR3 extends over 15 amino acids. This chain's CDR3 is CASSLSGAGTYEQYF. In nucleotides, the CDR3 is TGTGCCAGCAGTTTATCGGGGGCAGGGACCTACGAGCAGTACTTC.

V and J are TRBV3-1 and TRBJ2-3; D unclear. This CDR3 has 15 amino acids. V lost 3 bases and J lost 4, with 14 bases in between. The V gene's germline CDR1 is LGHDT and CDR2 YNNKEL (reference sequence). The CDR3 region is CASSQSSSWSDTQYF. The DNA for the CDR3 is TGTGCCAGCAGCCAGTCTTCGAGTTGGTCAGATACGCAGTATTTT.

The V call is TRBV7-2, the J call TRBJ1-5, with D unclear. Germline V gene lookup returns CDR1 SGHTA and CDR2 FQGNSA. The ends were cut back, 1 base at V and 7 bases at J, with 11 bases in the middle. This CDR3 region has 14 residues. The CDR3 here is CASSLGRGGQPQHF. CDR3 DNA sequence: TGTGCCAGCAGCTTAGGACGGGGAGGACAGCCCCAGCATTTT.

This chain joins TRBV5-1 and TRBJ2-1, with 9 bases that match TRBD1. J was trimmed by 4 bases and V by 1 base; bases with no gene match: 3. The CDR3 is made up of 15 amino acids. Germline CDR1 reads SGHRS; CDR2 reads YFSETQ. The CDR3 DNA is TGCGCCAGCAGCTTGTGGGACAGGGAGTACAATGAGCAGTTCTTC. Its translation is CASSLWDREYNEQFF.

This clonotype was observed a handful of times. The chain is built from TRBV5-1 and TRBJ2-5, with 8 bases lining up with TRBD2. Germline V gives CDR1 SGHRS, CDR2 YFSETQ. The trim removed 7 bases at V and 0 bases at J, leaving 2 bases unmatched. The CDR3 runs 13 residues. The CDR3 region is CASGSGNQETQYF. CDR3 nucleotide sequence: TGCGCCAGCGGTAGCGGGAACCAAGAGACCCAGTACTTC.

The table lists this clonotype with a few counts. The chain recombines TRBV6-2 or TRBV6-3 with TRBJ2-6; D gene uncertain. Trimming removed 1 base at V and 0 bases at J, with 7 bases between. CDR1 MNHEY and CDR2 SVGEGT come from the germline V gene. The length of the CDR3 is 16 residues. In DNA form, the CDR3 reads TGTGCCAGCAGTTACTATGAGCCCTCTGGGGCCAACGTCCTGACTTTC. Translating it yields CASSYYEPSGANVLTF.

This clonotype was counted many times. The gene calls are TRBV20-1 and TRBJ2-2; D assignment may be TRBD1 or TRBD2 (6 bases each). Trimming took 6 bases from V and 6 from J, leaving 17 bases between them. CDR1 and CDR2 from the germline V gene are DFQATT and SNEGSKA (reference sequence). The CDR3 runs to 14 residues. The CDR3 DNA is TGCAGTGCCGCTCAGGGGACTGGGTCCGGGGAGCTGTTTTTT. This sequence encodes CSAAQGTGSGELFF.

CDR3 DNA sequence: TGTGCCAGCAAGGACCGGGACAGGGTCACCTACGAGCAGTACTTC. Translation gives CASKDRDRVTYEQYF. This chain uses TRBV14 with TRBJ2-7; 9 bases match TRBD1. The junction had 9 bases not matched to a gene; V was cut back by 7 bases and J by 2 bases. Germline V gene data show CDR1 as SGHDN and CDR2 as FVKESK. The CDR3 extends over 15 amino acids.

This clonotype was seen only a few times. The V and J genes are TRBV7-9 and TRBJ2-1; 8 nucleotides line up with TRBD2. V gave up 5 bases and J gave up 7 bases; unmatched junction bases: 10. The length of the CDR3 is 15 residues. Germline CDR1 is SEHNR and CDR2 is FQNEAQ (reference sequence). This CDR3 reads CASSPSSGPGNEQFF. CDR3 nucleotide sequence: TGTGCCAGCAGCCCTTCTAGCGGGCCCGGGAATGAGCAGTTCTTC. Supplemented by reference TRBV7-9 and TRBJ2-1, the full variable domain reads DTGVSQNPRHKITKRGQNVTFRCDPISEHNRLYWYRQTLGQGPEFLTYFQNEAQLEKSRLLSDRFSAERPKGSFSTLEIQRTEQGDSAMYLCASSPSSGPGNEQFFGPGTRLTVL.

The CDR3 loop reads CASSSGQGPVYGYTF. The CDR3 DNA reads as TGCGCCAGCAGCTCTGGACAGGGTCCGGTCTATGGCTACACCTTC. The chain is built from TRBV5-1 and TRBJ1-2; TRBD1 matches 8 bases. V dropped 3 bases and J dropped 4; count of bases not matched to a gene: 8. The CDR3 totals 15 residues. CDR1 and CDR2 from the germline V gene are SGHRS and YFSETQ.